The rows below give T cell receptor beta chains drawn from one sample of a study of blood T cell repertoires in COVID-19. Assay used: immunoSEQ multiplex PCR; TCRdb lists only in-frame clones, some missing. The sample records 180,000 or so clones, 86% being singletons. The sample comprised peripheral blood. All receptors derive from a man in his sixties or seventies with acute or convalescent COVID-19. The CDR3 runs from the conserved cysteine through the conserved F or W.

V	J	CDR3
TRBV5-4	TRBJ1-6	CASSLLQGSYNSPLHF
TRBV5-1	TRBJ2-5	CASSSNSGGGETQYF
TRBV13	TRBJ2-2	CASSARQGHTGELFF
TRBV7-2	TRBJ1-1	CASSFAIGGSEAFF
TRBV28	TRBJ1-1	CASSLYGEVLAFF
TRBV5-1	TRBJ1-1	CASSFTGDGTEAFF
TRBV2	TRBJ2-1	CASSLQDLSYNEQFF
TRBV28	TRBJ1-5	CAGNSTGSKQPQHF
TRBV29-1	TRBJ2-3	CSVGSSTDTQYF
TRBV20-1	TRBJ1-4	CSASGGVGEKLFF
TRBV5-1	TRBJ2-1	CASSPPVLANGEQFF
TRBV5-8	TRBJ1-5	CASNTGGQGYQPQHF
TRBV12-3/TRBV12-4	TRBJ2-3	CASSVYRTDTQYF
TRBV28	TRBJ2-1	CASSLLAATYNEQFF
TRBV29-1	TRBJ1-1	CSVDAAGQGNTEAFF
TRBV15	TRBJ2-5	CATSSLWGLETQYF
TRBV15	TRBJ2-7	CATSRDRRGLNEQYF
TRBV6-6	TRBJ2-7	CASSRQEGTHEQYF
TRBV7-3	TRBJ2-3	CASSLTGGNTQYF
TRBV29-1	TRBJ1-1	CGGGMNTEAFF
TRBV10-3	TRBJ1-1	CAISESPGTEAFF
TRBV18	TRBJ1-2	CASSPPTGAPNYGYTF
TRBV2	TRBJ2-5	CASNLGQGGETQYF
TRBV7-2	TRBJ2-3	CASSFRGFSTDTQYF
TRBV5-1	TRBJ1-6	CASSLEDGAYSPLHF
TRBV11-3	TRBJ2-3	CASSLAVSTDTQYF
TRBV6-2/TRBV6-3	TRBJ2-7	CASSYMGDSICEQYF
TRBV2	TRBJ1-1	CASRTPGEVEAFF
TRBV18	TRBJ1-4	CASSSTAPRGEKLFF
TRBV15	TRBJ1-1	CATSPLYTEAFF
TRBV5-5	TRBJ1-1	CASSLNTGSYTEAFF
TRBV7-6	TRBJ2-5	CASSSKQGPSEQETQYF
TRBV7-2	TRBJ1-3	CASRFSRAQTGPSGNTIYF
TRBV5-1	TRBJ2-1	CASSHGTSETYNEQFF
TRBV24-1	TRBJ1-5	CATSDYPGRGSSNQPQHF
TRBV29-1	TRBJ2-5	CSANRDRGSQETQYF
TRBV28	TRBJ2-1	CASSPLVPDSVDEQFF
TRBV4-3	TRBJ2-3	CASSQDRWAGDSDTQYF
TRBV6-2/TRBV6-3	TRBJ1-5	CASSRGGGSQPQHF
TRBV7-3	TRBJ2-5	CASSLKSASGSFETQYF
TRBV9	TRBJ2-6	CASSSPSGQGSIGANVLTF
TRBV24-1	TRBJ1-1	CATSDLSPPVTEAFF
TRBV27	TRBJ2-1	CASSLIAGVENEQFF
TRBV7-9	TRBJ2-1	CASSLFGGGTYNEQFF
TRBV7-9	TRBJ1-2	CASSLVIQGAGAGYTF
TRBV30	TRBJ2-1	CAWAGVNEQFF
TRBV6-5	TRBJ1-1	CASTRGHTEAFF
TRBV7-2	TRBJ1-1	CASSLSAGVTEAFF
TRBV30	TRBJ1-1	CAWSRDSQKAFF
TRBV10-1	TRBJ2-7	CASSDSYEQYF
TRBV9	TRBJ1-4	CASSPEGMPNEKLFF
TRBV10-3	TRBJ1-2	CAISESGGGSSNYGYTF
TRBV21-1	TRBJ2-7	CASSNAQDRGLAGGYEQYF